The source of this T cell receptor beta chain is a study of T cell repertoires in cytomegalovirus infection. Looking at the study overall: It was recently identified HLA-C-restricted and well-studied HLA-B-restricted CMV epitopes that the study used.

For this clonotype: The target antigen is unknown.

MiXCR, run by TCRdb on the reads, gives a single entry per CDR3 protein. Among approximately 310,000 distinct CDR3 sequences, about 25% were seen once, and the ten largest hold roughly 15%. Deletions cut 8 bases from V and 2 bases from J, with 6 bases between. The CDR3 extends over 11 amino acids. Study-wide points: HLA-C-restricted CMV clonotypes gave the most frequent clonotype in two of eight donors.

The material sequenced was cultured PBMCs, taken from culture after CMV antigen stimulation. This sequence was found in a human donor in good health (CMV status not recorded). Some clones in this sample may be carry-over from other donors' samples. This chain connects TRBV12-3 or TRBV12-4 to TRBJ2-5; D is undetermined. The DNA for the CDR3 is TGTGCCAGCGGGATGCAAGAGACCCAGTACTTC. Its protein is CASGMQETQYF.